The clone carrying this T cell receptor (beta chain) has a handful of counts. These data originate in a study of blood T cell repertoires in COVID-19. The overall study: The study drew acute and convalescent COVID-19 samples from the United States, Italy and Spain.

CDR1 is SGHDT, CDR2 YYEEEE, per germline. Trimming removed 5 bases at V and 0 bases at J, with 9 bases between. The CDR3 has 15 amino acids. Clones were read by immunoSEQ multiplex PCR, and TCRdb kept only the in-frame ones, dropping some. Of approximately 140,000 clones in the sample, 80% were seen once. The specimen was peripheral blood. The chain uses TRBV5-6 and TRBJ1-6; possibly TRBD1 for D (6 bases). This TCR came from a man in his 60s with active or convalescent COVID-19. The CDR3 loop reads CASRDRSSYNSPLHF. CDR3 bases: TGTGCCAGCAGAGACAGGAGCTCCTATAATTCACCCCTCCACTTT. Variable domain in full (rest from reference TRBV5-6 and TRBJ1-6): DAGVTQSPTHLIKTRGQQVTLRCSPKSGHDTVSWYQQALGQGPQFIFQYYEEEERQRGNFPDRFSGHQFPNYSSELNVNALLLGDSALYLCASRDRSSYNSPLHFGNGTRLTVT.